This TCR beta chain was captured in a study of early T cells in non-severe SARS-CoV-2 infection. Germline CDR1 is MDHEN and CDR2 is SYDVKM. V trimming: 7 bases; J trimming: 3 bases; junction bases outside the gene matches: 10. There are 15 residues in the CDR3. Points from the study as a whole: CD4 and private specificities were missed by VDJdb matching, which favored anti-spike CD8 responses.

This clonotype appeared many times. The target antigen is unknown. TCRdb fed the 5' RACE reads into MiXCR, producing one record per CDR3 protein. The data contain some 82,000 distinct CDR3 sequences, 5.5% to 7.5% of them singletons. The chain employs TRBV28 and TRBJ2-7; 9 bases fit TRBD1. The sequence derives from an adult who was a healthcare worker with PCR-confirmed SARS-CoV-2 infection or an uninfected control (not recorded which). The sequenced sample consisted of whole blood. The chain's CDR3 is CASTRGQGPYYEQYF. CDR3 DNA: TGTGCCAGCACCCGAGGACAGGGGCCATACTACGAGCAGTACTTC.